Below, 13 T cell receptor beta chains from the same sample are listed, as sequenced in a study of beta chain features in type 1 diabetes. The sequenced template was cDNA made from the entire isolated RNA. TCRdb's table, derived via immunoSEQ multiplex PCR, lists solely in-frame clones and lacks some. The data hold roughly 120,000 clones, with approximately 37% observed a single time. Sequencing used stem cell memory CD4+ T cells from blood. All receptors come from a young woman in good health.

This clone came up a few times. The CDR3: CASSRRSGYEQFF. CDR3 coding DNA: TGTGCCAGCAGCCGGAGGTCAGGCTATGAGCAGTTCTTC. The chain recombines TRBV11-3 with TRBJ2-1; D possibly corresponds to TRBD2 (5 bases). Germline CDR1 reads SGHNT; CDR2 reads YENEEA. This CDR3 has 13 residues. V was trimmed by 5 bases and J by 8 bases, leaving 13 bases between them.

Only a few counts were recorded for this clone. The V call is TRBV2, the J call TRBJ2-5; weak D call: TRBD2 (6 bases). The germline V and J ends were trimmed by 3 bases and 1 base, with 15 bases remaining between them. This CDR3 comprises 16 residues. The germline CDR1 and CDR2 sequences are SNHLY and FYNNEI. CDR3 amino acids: CASSDSGRGTQETQYF. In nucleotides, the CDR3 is TGTGCCAGCAGTGACAGCGGACGGGGGACCCAAGAGACCCAGTACTTC.

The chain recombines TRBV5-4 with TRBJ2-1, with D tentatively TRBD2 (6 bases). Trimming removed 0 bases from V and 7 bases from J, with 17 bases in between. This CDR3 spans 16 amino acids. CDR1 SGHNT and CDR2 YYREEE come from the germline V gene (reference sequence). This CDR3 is CASSLAATRRGNEQFF. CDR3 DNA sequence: TGTGCCAGCAGCTTGGCTGCGACTAGAAGAGGGAATGAGCAGTTCTTC.

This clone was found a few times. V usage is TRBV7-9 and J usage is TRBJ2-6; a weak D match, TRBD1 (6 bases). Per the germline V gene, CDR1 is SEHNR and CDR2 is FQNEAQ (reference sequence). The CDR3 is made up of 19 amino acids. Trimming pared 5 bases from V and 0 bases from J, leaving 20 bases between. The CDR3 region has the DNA TGTGCCAGCAGCGGGGGTTTAGGCACAGGGAGCTCTGGGGCCAACGTCCTGACTTTC. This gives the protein CASSGGLGTGSSGANVLTF.

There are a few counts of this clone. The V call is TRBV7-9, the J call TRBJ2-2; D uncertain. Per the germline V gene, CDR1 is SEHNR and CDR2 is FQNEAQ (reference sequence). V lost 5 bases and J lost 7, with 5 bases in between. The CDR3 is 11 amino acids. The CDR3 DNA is TGTGCCAGCAGCCCCCGCGGGGAGCTGTTTTTT. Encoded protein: CASSPRGELFF.

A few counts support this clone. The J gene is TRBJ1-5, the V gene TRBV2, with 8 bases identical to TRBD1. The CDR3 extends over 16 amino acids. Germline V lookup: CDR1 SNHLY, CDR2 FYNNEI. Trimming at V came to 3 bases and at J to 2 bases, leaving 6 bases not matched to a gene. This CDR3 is CASSEPRGRGNQPQHF. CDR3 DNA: TGTGCCAGCAGTGAGCCCAGGGGGCGCGGCAATCAGCCCCAGCATTTT. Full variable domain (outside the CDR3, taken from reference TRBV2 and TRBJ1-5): EPEVTQTPSHQVTQMGQEVILRCVPISNHLYFYWYRQILGQKVEFLVSFYNNEISEKSEIFDDQFSVERPDGSNFTLKIRSTKLEDSAMYFCASSEPRGRGNQPQHFGDGTRLSIL.

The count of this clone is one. The CDR3 nucleotides are TGTGCCAGTAGTATGTCTCCTGGGAGCTCCTACGAGCAGTACTTC. It translates to CASSMSPGSSYEQYF. This sequence joins TRBV19 and TRBJ2-7, with D possibly matching TRBD2 (5 bases). The germline gives CDR1 LNHDA, CDR2 SQIVND (reference sequence). This CDR3 comprises 15 residues. The germline V and J ends were trimmed by 3 bases and 0 bases, with 12 bases remaining between them.

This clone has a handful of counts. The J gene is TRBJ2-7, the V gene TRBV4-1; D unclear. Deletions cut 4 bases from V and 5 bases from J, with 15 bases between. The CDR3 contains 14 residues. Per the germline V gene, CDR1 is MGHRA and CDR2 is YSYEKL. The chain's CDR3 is CASSRAPGEHEQYF. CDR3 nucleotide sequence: TGCGCCAGCAGCCGGGCTCCCGGTGAACACGAGCAGTACTTC.

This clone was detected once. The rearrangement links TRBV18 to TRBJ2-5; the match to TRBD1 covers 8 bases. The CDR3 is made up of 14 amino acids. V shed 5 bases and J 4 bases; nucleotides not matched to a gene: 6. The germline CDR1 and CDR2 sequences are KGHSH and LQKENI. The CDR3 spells CASSSQGAVETQYF. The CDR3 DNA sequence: TGTGCCAGCTCATCGCAGGGGGCTGTAGAGACCCAGTACTTC.

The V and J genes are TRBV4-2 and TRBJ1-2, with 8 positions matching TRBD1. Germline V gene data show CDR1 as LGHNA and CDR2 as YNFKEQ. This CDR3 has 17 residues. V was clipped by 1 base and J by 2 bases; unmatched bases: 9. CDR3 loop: CASSQGQGAFSNYGYTF. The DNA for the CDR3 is TGTGCCAGCAGCCAAGGTCAGGGGGCGTTCTCGAACTATGGCTACACCTTC.

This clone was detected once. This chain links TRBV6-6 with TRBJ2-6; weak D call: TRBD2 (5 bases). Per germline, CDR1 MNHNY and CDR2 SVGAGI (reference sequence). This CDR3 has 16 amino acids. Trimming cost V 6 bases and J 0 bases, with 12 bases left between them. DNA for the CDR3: TGTGCCAGCAGAGGCGGGCGTAGCTCTGGGGCCAACGTCCTGACTTTC. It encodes CASRGGRSSGANVLTF.

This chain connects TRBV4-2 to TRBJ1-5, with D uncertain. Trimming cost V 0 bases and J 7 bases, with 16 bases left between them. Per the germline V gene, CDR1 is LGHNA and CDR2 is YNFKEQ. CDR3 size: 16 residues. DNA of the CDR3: TGTGCCAGCAGCCAAGATTCGGCCCGGCCCGGGCAGCCCCAGCATTTT. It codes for CASSQDSARPGQPQHF.

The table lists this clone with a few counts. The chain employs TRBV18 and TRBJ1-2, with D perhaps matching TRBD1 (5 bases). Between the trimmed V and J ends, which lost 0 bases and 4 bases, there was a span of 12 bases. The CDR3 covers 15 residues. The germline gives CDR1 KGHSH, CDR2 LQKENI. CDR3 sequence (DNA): TGTGCCAGCTCACCACCGGGACTGACGGTCTATGGCTACACCTTC. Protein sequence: CASSPPGLTVYGYTF.